The 25 T cell receptor beta chains below were found in one sample sequenced in a study of PD-L1 blockade in urothelial cancer. Some clones are missing from TCRdb's copy, which holds only in-frame ones; the method was immunoSEQ multiplex PCR. The table includes roughly 32,000 clones, around 83% detected once. This specimen was PBMCs, taken around atezolizumab (anti-PD-L1) treatment. These receptors all come from a man between 60 and 75 years old with urothelial cancer.

CDR3 loop: CASRFNNEQFF. CDR3 DNA: TGTGCCAGCAGATTCAACAATGAGCAGTTCTTC. The V gene is TRBV6-5, the J gene TRBJ2-1; D is unclear. Looked up from germline, CDR1 is MNHEY and CDR2 is SVGAGI. V was cut by 6 bases and J by 5 bases, with 5 bases left in between. The CDR3 runs to 11 residues.

This clone was counted once. V usage is TRBV27 and J usage is TRBJ2-3; the D gene is possibly TRBD1 (6 bases). This CDR3 contains 15 residues. Trimming shortened V by 6 bases and J by 4 bases, and 17 bases separated the two germline ends. Germline assignment: CDR1 MNHEY and CDR2 SMNVEV (reference sequence). CDR3: CASRQGDRRPDTQYF. The CDR3 nucleotides are TGTGCCAGCAGACAGGGTGACCGAAGACCAGATACGCAGTATTTT.

V usage is TRBV5-1 and J usage is TRBJ1-1; D uncertain. The V gene lost 0 bases and the J gene lost 4 bases, with 10 bases spanning the gap. The length of the CDR3 is 14 residues. The V gene's germline CDR1 is SGHRS and CDR2 YFSETQ. The CDR3 loop reads CASSLVGEVTEAFF. The CDR3 nucleotides read TGCGCCAGCAGCTTGGTTGGGGAGGTCACTGAAGCTTTCTTT.

This clone was recorded only once. V gene TRBV11-2 combines with J gene TRBJ1-3; 8 nucleotides agree with TRBD1. From germline, CDR1 is SGHAT and CDR2 FQNNGV. Trimming took 4 bases from V and 0 from J; bases not matched to a gene: 5. CDR3 length: 16 residues. The CDR3 spells CASSSGQAYSGNTIYF. For the CDR3, the DNA is TGTGCCAGCAGCTCGGGACAGGCGTACTCTGGAAACACCATATATTTT.

The J gene is TRBJ2-5, the V gene TRBV6-6; no firm D call. The CDR3 length is 12 residues. Germline CDR1 and CDR2: MNHNY and SVGAGI (reference sequence). V was cut by 5 bases and J by 2 bases, with 6 bases left in between. CDR3 sequence reads: CASSAGQETQYF. The CDR3 DNA sequence: TGTGCCAGCAGTGCAGGTCAAGAGACCCAGTACTTC.

The J gene is TRBJ2-7, the V gene TRBV6-1; D is ambiguous. Germline lookup yields CDR1 MNHNS and CDR2 SASEGT. V was cut by 2 bases and J by 2 bases, with 7 bases left in between. The CDR3 has 13 residues. CDR3 protein: CASSERLAYEQYF. The CDR3 bases are TGTGCCAGCAGTGAACGGCTAGCCTACGAGCAGTACTTC.

The rearrangement uses TRBV29-1 and TRBJ1-2; D not resolved. The CDR3 consists of 13 residues. V lost 5 bases and J lost 8, with 18 bases in between. Germline CDR1 SQVTM, CDR2 ANQGSEA. This CDR3 reads CSVFYRGQRGYTF. In nucleotides, the CDR3 is TGCAGCGTTTTCTACCGAGGGCAGCGGGGCTACACCTTC.

The chain employs TRBV10-1 and TRBJ2-7; 10 bases agree with TRBD2. The CDR3 length is 16 residues. CDR1 is WNHNN and CDR2 is SYGVQD in the germline V gene (reference sequence). Trimming cost V 3 bases and J 0 bases; bases outside gene matches: 5. The CDR3: CASSDGLAESSYEQYF. Written as DNA, the CDR3 is TGCGCCAGCAGTGATGGACTAGCGGAGAGCTCCTACGAGCAGTACTTC.

The chain employs TRBV2 and TRBJ2-3, with 12 bases matching TRBD2. Germline CDR1 SNHLY, CDR2 FYNNEI. V lost 7 bases, J lost 0 bases, and 11 bases stayed unmatched. CDR3 length: 18 amino acids. The CDR3 loop reads CASTIGWTSGKSTDTQYF. In DNA, the CDR3 is TGTGCCAGCACTATAGGCTGGACTAGCGGGAAGAGCACAGATACGCAGTATTTT.

The chain links TRBV19 to TRBJ2-7; D unresolved. The CDR3 has 14 amino acids. Looked up from germline, CDR1 is LNHDA and CDR2 is SQIVND (reference sequence). The V gene lost 5 bases and the J gene lost 2 bases, with 13 bases spanning the gap. The CDR3 region is CASSSRSTPYEQYF. The CDR3 DNA reads TGTGCCAGTAGTTCAAGATCCACTCCCTACGAGCAGTACTTC. Supplemented by reference TRBV19 and TRBJ2-7, the full variable domain reads DGGITQSPKYLFRKEGQNVTLSCEQNLNHDAMYWYRQDPGQGLRLIYYSQIVNDFQKGDIAEGYSVSREKKESFPLTVTSAQKNPTAFYLCASSSRSTPYEQYFGPGTRLTVT.

This clone was seen a single time. The chain uses TRBV5-4 and TRBJ1-2, with D possibly matching TRBD1 (5 bases). The CDR3 extends over 14 amino acids. CDR1 and CDR2 from the germline V gene are SGHNT and YYREEE (reference sequence). Between the trimmed V and J ends, which lost 2 bases and 2 bases, there was a span of 10 bases. CDR3 protein: CASSLGDYNYGYTF. DNA for the CDR3: TGTGCCAGCAGCTTAGGGGACTACAACTATGGCTACACCTTC.

The J gene is TRBJ2-5, the V gene TRBV7-9; perhaps TRBD1 as D (6 bases). Looked up from germline, CDR1 is SEHNR and CDR2 is FQNEAQ (reference sequence). Trimming cost V 5 bases and J 2 bases, with 12 bases left between them. The CDR3 length is 14 residues. The CDR3 here is CASSRVTGQETQYF. Here the CDR3 DNA reads TGTGCCAGCAGCCGCGTAACAGGGCAAGAGACCCAGTACTTC.

This rearrangement joins TRBV30 to TRBJ2-7; D might be TRBD1 (6 bases). This CDR3 spans 14 amino acids. Germline-derived CDR1 and CDR2 are GTSNPN and SVGIG (reference sequence). Trimming took off 3 bases at V and 0 bases at J, with 12 bases between the two ends. The CDR3 bases are TGTGCCTGGAGGGACCGGGACACCTCCTACGAGCAGTACTTC. As protein: CAWRDRDTSYEQYF.

This chain uses TRBV30 with TRBJ2-4; D perhaps matches TRBD1 (6 bases). CDR1 GTSNPN and CDR2 SVGIG come from the germline V gene (reference sequence). V lost 1 base, J lost 0 bases, and 13 bases lay in between. The CDR3 runs 16 residues. The CDR3 spells CAWSAGQGLAKNIQYF. DNA of the CDR3: TGTGCCTGGAGTGCCGGGCAGGGGCTAGCCAAAAACATTCAGTACTTC.

The chain links TRBV27 to TRBJ1-5; 8 bases are shared with TRBD1. The CDR3 loop spans 16 amino acids. Germline trimming cut 5 bases from V and 2 bases from J; bases unmatched to any gene: 8. Per germline, CDR1 MNHEY and CDR2 SMNVEV (reference sequence). The CDR3 loop reads CASSLGTGQGNQPQHF. CDR3 coding DNA: TGTGCCAGCAGTCTGGGGACAGGTCAGGGCAATCAGCCCCAGCATTTT.

The chain is built from TRBV4-1 and TRBJ2-2; 7 positions agree with TRBD1. The CDR3 loop spans 16 amino acids. V lost 3 bases and J lost 6; bases outside the gene matches: 10. Germline-derived CDR1 and CDR2 are MGHRA and YSYEKL. CDR3 nucleotide sequence: TGCGCCAGCAGCCACCTCCGGGACAGCCCCGCCGGGGAGCTGTTTTTT. Amino acids: CASSHLRDSPAGELFF.

The V call is TRBV6-4, the J call TRBJ2-1, with D possibly being TRBD2 (6 bases). This CDR3 spans 14 amino acids. Trimming removed 3 bases from V and 3 bases from J, with 9 bases in between. Germline assignment: CDR1 MRHNA and CDR2 SNTAGT. This CDR3 is CASSEIADYNEQFF. As DNA, the CDR3 is TGTGCCAGCAGTGAAATAGCGGACTACAATGAGCAGTTCTTC.

The chain uses TRBV19 and TRBJ2-5, with 7 bases fitting TRBD1. CDR1 is LNHDA and CDR2 is SQIVND in the germline V gene (reference sequence). V shed 4 bases and J 5 bases; nucleotides not matched to a gene: 7. This CDR3 region has 14 residues. The CDR3 reads CASSTQGLGETQYF. DNA of the CDR3: TGTGCCAGTAGTACACAGGGGTTGGGGGAGACCCAGTACTTC.

This clone was seen a handful of times. V usage is TRBV5-4 and J usage is TRBJ2-5, with TRBD1 identical over 9 bases. Per germline, CDR1 SGHNT and CDR2 YYREEE (reference sequence). The CDR3 length is 15 residues. V shed 2 bases, J shed 6 bases, and the junction held 8 bases outside the gene matches. The CDR3 DNA reads TGTGCCAGCAGCTTATATGGACAGGGGAAGAAGACCCAGTACTTC. It encodes CASSLYGQGKKTQYF.

The chain is built from TRBV5-5 and TRBJ2-3, with 7 bases fitting TRBD2. The length of the CDR3 is 12 residues. Germline values: CDR1 SGHKS, CDR2 YYEKEE (reference sequence). After removal of 0 bases from V and 9 bases from J, the junction contained 1 base not matched to a gene. CDR3 in amino acids: CASSLGEGTQYF. CDR3 sequence (DNA): TGTGCCAGCAGCTTGGGGGAGGGCACGCAGTATTTT. The full variable domain, rest sourced from reference TRBV5-5 and TRBJ2-3, is DAGVTQSPTHLIKTRGQQVTLRCSPISGHKSVSWYQQVLGQGPQFIFQYYEKEERGRGNFPDRFSARQFPNYSSELNVNALLLGDSALYLCASSLGEGTQYFGPGTRLTVL.

The V and J genes are TRBV5-4 and TRBJ1-2; possible D gene TRBD1, 6 bases. Looked up from germline, CDR1 is SGHNT and CDR2 is YYREEE (reference sequence). The CDR3 is made up of 13 amino acids. Trimming took 2 bases from V and 4 from J, leaving 9 bases between them. This chain's CDR3 is CASSLGQSYGYTF. DNA for the CDR3: TGTGCCAGCAGCTTAGGACAGTCCTATGGCTACACCTTC.

The chain carries TRBV7-6 and TRBJ2-1; 9 bases line up with TRBD2. The CDR3 is 17 residues long. Per germline, CDR1 SGHVS and CDR2 FNYEAQ. Germline trimming cut 5 bases from V and 0 bases from J; bases unmatched to any gene: 8. CDR3 DNA sequence: TGTGCCAGCAGCCGAATCGCGGGGGGGGGCTCCTACAATGAGCAGTTCTTC. Protein sequence: CASSRIAGGGSYNEQFF.

This chain connects TRBV30 to TRBJ2-7; 8 nucleotides line up with TRBD1. V trimming: 3 bases; J trimming: 3 bases; junction bases outside the gene matches: 13. CDR3 size: 16 residues. Germline CDR1 GTSNPN, CDR2 SVGIG (reference sequence). CDR3 protein: CAWRTLRTGFYYEQYF. CDR3 DNA: TGTGCCTGGAGAACGTTGAGGACAGGGTTTTACTACGAGCAGTACTTC.

The rearrangement joins TRBV19 to TRBJ1-5; no reliable D call. The length of the CDR3 is 13 residues. Trimming pared 3 bases from V and 4 bases from J, leaving 7 bases between. Germline assignment: CDR1 LNHDA and CDR2 SQIVND (reference sequence). The CDR3, as DNA: TGTGCCAGTAGTATTAACCAGAATCAGCCCCAGCATTTT. Protein: CASSINQNQPQHF.

The chain combines TRBV30 with TRBJ2-1; 15 bases are shared with TRBD2. V was clipped by 3 bases and J by 1 base; unmatched bases: 10. The CDR3 is 19 amino acids. Germline V gene sequence: CDR1 GTSNPN, CDR2 SVGIG (reference sequence). CDR3 nucleotides: TGTGCCTGGAGGGCTCCTACGGGACTAGCGGGAGGATCCTACAATGAGCAGTTCTTC. Translated: CAWRAPTGLAGGSYNEQFF.